One and the same sample provided the 17 T cell receptor beta chains below, sequenced in a study of blood T cell repertoires in COVID-19. Clones were sequenced by immunoSEQ multiplex PCR, and TCRdb holds only the in-frame ones, with some missing. In the table there are approximately 310,000 clones, 75% to 90% of which are singletons. The sequenced sample consisted of PBMCs or T cells enriched from blood (not recorded which). The receptors originated from a woman under 40 who had been exposed to COVID-19.

This clone was seen only a few times. The V gene is TRBV10-2, the J gene TRBJ1-1, with D uncertain. CDR3 length: 13 amino acids. V was pared by 5 bases and J by 1 base, with 8 bases between. CDR1 is WSHSY and CDR2 is SAAADI in the germline V gene. This CDR3 reads CASSTTGNTEAFF. The CDR3 nucleotides are TGCGCCAGCAGTACTACCGGGAACACTGAAGCTTTCTTT.

This chain uses TRBV5-1 with TRBJ2-5, with D tentatively TRBD1 (6 bases). This CDR3 has 14 amino acids. Between the trimmed V and J ends, which lost 0 bases and 2 bases, there was a span of 8 bases. CDR1 and CDR2 (germline): SGHRS, YFSETQ. CDR3 region: CASSLGQAQETQYF. CDR3 nucleotides: TGCGCCAGCAGCTTGGGACAGGCACAAGAGACCCAGTACTTC.

V and J are TRBV2 and TRBJ2-1, with 7 nucleotides matching TRBD2. V was clipped by 2 bases and J by 7 bases; unmatched bases: 5. Germline loops: CDR1 SNHLY, CDR2 FYNNEI. The CDR3 has 14 amino acids. The chain's CDR3 is CASSEIQGGNEQFF. CDR3 DNA: TGTGCCAGCAGTGAAATTCAGGGAGGGAATGAGCAGTTCTTC.

This clone was detected a few times. The chain carries TRBV5-3 and TRBJ1-1; 9 bases map to TRBD1. TRBV5-3 is noted as an ORF with a role that remains uncertain. This CDR3 contains 14 residues. V lost 4 bases to trimming and J lost 3 bases; unmatched junction nucleotides: 4. The CDR3 sequence: CARSPGQGHTEAFF. CDR3 sequence (DNA): TGTGCCAGAAGCCCGGGACAGGGACACACTGAAGCTTTCTTT.

The chain's CDR3 is CASSNTRAGANVLTF. The CDR3 DNA sequence: TGTGCCAGCAGCAATACCCGGGCTGGGGCCAACGTCCTGACTTTC. V gene TRBV21-1 combines with J gene TRBJ2-6; the tabulated D call, TRBD2, remains unverified against the DNA. TRBV21-1 represents a pseudogene. The CDR3 extends over 15 amino acids.

This clone was detected only a few times. This rearrangement joins TRBV4-3 to TRBJ1-2; D is possibly TRBD1 (5 bases). The CDR3 runs to 15 residues. Germline V gene data show CDR1 as LGHNA and CDR2 as YSLEER. Trimming removed 0 bases at V and 5 bases at J, with 13 bases between. The CDR3 nucleotides read TGCGCCAGCAGCCAAGATGAGTCAGGGTATTATGGCTACACCTTC. This encodes CASSQDESGYYGYTF.

This clone was picked up a small number of times. The CDR3 loop is CASSLEIGDRGTRGYTF. CDR3 nucleotides: TGCGCCAGCAGCTTGGAAATTGGGGACAGGGGAACGCGTGGCTACACCTTC. The rearrangement joins TRBV5-1 to TRBJ1-2; 10 nucleotides line up with TRBD1. Trimming removed 0 bases from V and 7 bases from J; junction bases left unmatched: 12. This CDR3 has 17 amino acids. Germline CDR1 SGHRS, CDR2 YFSETQ.

The rearrangement links TRBV28 to TRBJ1-5; D may be TRBD1 (5 bases). The length of the CDR3 is 12 residues. CDR1 and CDR2 from the germline V gene are MDHEN and SYDVKM. Trimming took off 7 bases at V and 7 bases at J, with 11 bases between the two ends. The CDR3 nucleotides read TGTGCCAGCATTTCCCGGGGGCAGCCCCAGCATTTT. It specifies CASISRGQPQHF. The whole variable domain, filled in from reference TRBV28 and TRBJ1-5, reads DVKVTQSSRYLVKRTGEKVFLECVQDMDHENMFWYRQDPGLGLRLIYFSYDVKMKEKGDIPEGYSVSREKKERFSLILESASTNQTSMYLCASISRGQPQHFGDGTRLSIL.

The V call is TRBV7-2, the J call TRBJ1-4; TRBD1 matches 9 bases. The CDR3 sequence is 16 residues long. J was trimmed by 6 bases and V by 1 base; bases with no gene match: 6. CDR1 and CDR2 from the germline V gene are SGHTA and FQGNSA. In DNA form, the CDR3 reads TGTGCCAGCAGCTTAGAGATAGGGACAGGGTATGAAAAACTGTTTTTT. It translates to CASSLEIGTGYEKLFF.

The V and J genes are TRBV28 and TRBJ1-4, with TRBD1 as a possible D gene (5 bases). The germline V and J ends were trimmed by 5 bases and 8 bases, with 15 bases remaining between them. Per germline, CDR1 MDHEN and CDR2 SYDVKM. The CDR3 length is 14 residues. The CDR3 bases are TGTGCCAGCAGTCCCTATGGGGCTGACGAAAAACTGTTTTTT. Translation: CASSPYGADEKLFF. Drawing the rest from reference TRBV28 and TRBJ1-4, the complete variable domain is DVKVTQSSRYLVKRTGEKVFLECVQDMDHENMFWYRQDPGLGLRLIYFSYDVKMKEKGDIPEGYSVSREKKERFSLILESASTNQTSMYLCASSPYGADEKLFFGSGTQLSVL.

V and J are TRBV6-6 and TRBJ1-2; D is unresolved. V was shortened by 6 bases and J by 8 bases, with 16 bases between the two germline ends. Germline V gene data show CDR1 as MNHNY and CDR2 as SVGAGI (reference sequence). The CDR3 sequence is 13 residues long. The CDR3 loop is CASSRSSGGGYTF. The CDR3 DNA follows: TGTGCCAGCAGCCGGTCATCAGGTGGAGGCTACACCTTC.

This chain uses TRBV5-1 with TRBJ2-3; D possibly corresponds to TRBD2 (6 bases). V was clipped by 4 bases and J by 0 bases, with 12 bases between them. The CDR3 length is 15 residues. Germline loops: CDR1 SGHRS, CDR2 YFSETQ. CDR3 bases: TGCGCCAGCAGCCAGGGACTTTCTAGCACAGATACGCAGTATTTT. It encodes CASSQGLSSTDTQYF.

The chain has TRBV7-9 and TRBJ1-2; 8 bases agree with TRBD1. After removal of 6 bases from V and 5 bases from J, the junction contained 5 bases not matched to a gene. The CDR3 is 13 residues long. Germline CDR1 SEHNR, CDR2 FQNEAQ (reference sequence). CDR3 nucleotide sequence: TGTGCCAGCAGACCCGACAGGGGATATGGCTACACCTTC. Translating gives CASRPDRGYGYTF.

This sequence joins TRBV7-9 and TRBJ1-4; D not resolved. The CDR3 contains 14 residues. Looked up from germline, CDR1 is SEHNR and CDR2 is FQNEAQ (reference sequence). With 4 bases removed from V and 11 bases from J, the gap between germline ends came to 17 bases. The CDR3 bases are TGTGCCAGCAGCTACGGGGTAAACCTTGGTAAACTGTTTTTT. Translating gives CASSYGVNLGKLFF.

The rearrangement links TRBV19 to TRBJ2-3, with 7 bases lining up with TRBD2. Germline trimming cut 3 bases from V and 4 bases from J; bases unmatched to any gene: 4. CDR1 LNHDA and CDR2 SQIVND come from the germline V gene (reference sequence). The CDR3 has 14 residues. The DNA for the CDR3 is TGTGCCAGTAGTATGAACGGGAGGCCAGATACGCAGTATTTT. Amino acids: CASSMNGRPDTQYF.

The V call is TRBV27, the J call TRBJ1-1; 10 positions agree with TRBD1. V trimming: 7 bases; J trimming: 11 bases; junction bases outside the gene matches: 13. The CDR3 loop spans 14 amino acids. Germline V gene lookup returns CDR1 MNHEY and CDR2 SMNVEV (reference sequence). The CDR3 sequence: CASTMTGGAFLAFF. The CDR3, as DNA: TGTGCCAGCACCATGACAGGGGGCGCGTTCTTGGCTTTCTTT.

This sequence joins TRBV6-2 or TRBV6-3 and TRBJ2-2, with 10 bases aligning to TRBD2. The CDR3 runs to 20 residues. Germline assignment: CDR1 MNHEY and CDR2 SVGEGT. After removal of 2 bases from V and 4 bases from J, the junction contained 16 bases not matched to a gene. The CDR3 here is CASSYPTQVAAGGPTGELFF. CDR3 sequence (DNA): TGTGCCAGCAGTTACCCAACACAGGTTGCAGCGGGGGGGCCCACCGGGGAGCTGTTTTTT.